These 10 T cell receptor beta chains share one sample of origin, sequenced in a study of cytomegalovirus exposure and HLA in healthy donors. The PCR was carried out with 60 Vbeta primers and 13 Jbeta primers. The protocol was immunoSEQ multiplex PCR, while the TCRdb copy is restricted to in-frame clones and leaves out a portion. Here the sample spans about 100,000 clones, approximately 76% being singletons. The source material was PBMCs. Receptors were obtained from a man aged 40-49 years in good health and CMV-seropositive.

The table lists this clone with a count of one. The chain carries TRBV19 and TRBJ1-1, with 7 bases that match TRBD1. V shed 3 bases and J 2 bases; nucleotides not matched to a gene: 12. The CDR3 spans 17 residues. The germline V gene encodes CDR1 LNHDA and CDR2 SQIVND (reference sequence). CDR3 nucleotide sequence: TGTGCCAGTAGTATGACAATGAGACAGGGATCTAACACTGAAGCTTTCTTT. It specifies CASSMTMRQGSNTEAFF.

The sample holds one count of this clone. V and J are TRBV6-5 and TRBJ2-5, with 7 bases lining up with TRBD1. The CDR3 runs to 12 residues. V was pared by 6 bases and J by 5 bases, with 3 bases of the junction left unmatched. Germline CDR1 reads MNHEY; CDR2 reads SVGAGI. Here the CDR3 reads CASSDRVETQYF. The CDR3 bases are TGTGCCAGCAGCGACAGGGTCGAGACCCAGTACTTC.

This rearrangement joins TRBV5-4 to TRBJ1-1; maybe TRBD1 (6 bases). The CDR3 contains 14 residues. Germline V gene lookup returns CDR1 SGHNT and CDR2 YYREEE (reference sequence). Between the trimmed V and J ends, which lost 0 bases and 1 base, there was a span of 7 bases. In nucleotides, the CDR3 is TGTGCCAGCAGCTTGGGACAGGCGAACACTGAAGCTTTCTTT. Translating it yields CASSLGQANTEAFF.

The J gene is TRBJ2-7, the V gene TRBV18; tentative D call: TRBD2 (5 bases). CDR3 length: 13 residues. Germline V lookup: CDR1 KGHSH, CDR2 LQKENI. V lost 6 bases, J lost 3 bases, and 12 bases lay in between. CDR3 in amino acids: CASSPSRDYEQYF. In nucleotides, the CDR3 is TGTGCCAGCTCCCCAAGCCGGGACTACGAGCAGTACTTC.

The gene calls are TRBV9 and TRBJ2-5, with D possibly TRBD1 on 5 matching bases. CDR3 length equals 14 residues. Trimming removed 3 bases from V and 3 bases from J, with 12 bases in between. Looked up from germline, CDR1 is SGDLS and CDR2 is YYNGEE. CDR3 bases: TGTGCCAGCAGCGGACCTACAGGAAAAGAGACCCAGTACTTC. Translation: CASSGPTGKETQYF.

V gene TRBV13 combines with J gene TRBJ2-5; perhaps TRBD2 as D (5 bases). The V and J ends lost 2 bases and 3 bases respectively, with 13 bases between them. CDR3 length: 15 amino acids. Germline V lookup: CDR1 PRHDT, CDR2 FYEKMQ (reference sequence). The DNA for the CDR3 is TGTGCCAGCAGCTTACTGCCGGGGAATGAAGAGACCCAGTACTTC. Translation gives CASSLLPGNEETQYF.

The genes are TRBV19 and TRBJ2-1; D gene uncertain. Germline V lookup: CDR1 LNHDA, CDR2 SQIVND (reference sequence). V lost 4 bases and J lost 1, with 14 bases in between. The CDR3 is made up of 16 amino acids. The CDR3 sequence is CASSRAGGLSYNEQFF. CDR3 nucleotides: TGTGCCAGTAGTAGGGCCGGTGGGCTTTCCTACAATGAGCAGTTCTTC.

This clone has just one count. The chain recombines TRBV14 with TRBJ1-2; maybe TRBD1 (6 bases). Trimming stripped 0 bases from V and 7 bases from J, with 12 bases between. This CDR3 contains 14 residues. Germline V gene sequence: CDR1 SGHDN, CDR2 FVKESK. CDR3 coding DNA: TGTGCCAGCAGCCAAGAATACAGGGAAACTGGCTACACCTTC. Translated: CASSQEYRETGYTF.

This rearrangement joins TRBV7-8 to TRBJ2-5; tentative D call: TRBD2 (6 bases). Trimming pared 3 bases from V and 4 bases from J, leaving 12 bases between. Germline V lookup: CDR1 SGHVS, CDR2 FQNEAQ. This CDR3 is 14 amino acids long. The CDR3 spells CASSFQGGPETQYF. The CDR3 bases are TGTGCCAGCAGCTTCCAGGGAGGCCCAGAGACCCAGTACTTC.

J is TRBJ1-4 and V is TRBV5-1, with D perhaps matching TRBD1 (5 bases). V was cut by 4 bases and J by 0 bases, with 19 bases left in between. This CDR3 has 18 amino acids. Looked up from germline, CDR1 is SGHRS and CDR2 is YFSETQ. CDR3 amino acids: CASSRTAGNGATNEKLFF. The DNA of the CDR3 is TGCGCCAGCAGCCGGACGGCAGGGAATGGGGCAACTAATGAAAAACTGTTTTTT. The full variable domain, rest sourced from reference TRBV5-1 and TRBJ1-4, is KAGVTQTPRYLIKTRGQQVTLSCSPISGHRSVSWYQQTPGQGLQFLFEYFSETQRNKGNFPGRFSGRQFSNSRSEMNVSTLELGDSALYLCASSRTAGNGATNEKLFFGSGTQLSVL.